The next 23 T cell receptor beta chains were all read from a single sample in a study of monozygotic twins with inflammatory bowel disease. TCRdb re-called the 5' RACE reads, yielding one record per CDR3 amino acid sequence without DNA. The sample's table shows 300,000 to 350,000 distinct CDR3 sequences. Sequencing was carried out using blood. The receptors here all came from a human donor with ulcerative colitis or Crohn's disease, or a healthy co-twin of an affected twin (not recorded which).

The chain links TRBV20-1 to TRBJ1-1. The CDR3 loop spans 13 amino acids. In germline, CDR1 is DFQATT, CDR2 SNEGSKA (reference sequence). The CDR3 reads CSGLRRVGTEAFF.

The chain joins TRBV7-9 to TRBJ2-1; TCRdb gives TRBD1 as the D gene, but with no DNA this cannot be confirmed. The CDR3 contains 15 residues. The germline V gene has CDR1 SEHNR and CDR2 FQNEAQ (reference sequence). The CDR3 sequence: CASSLGDRDYDEQFF.

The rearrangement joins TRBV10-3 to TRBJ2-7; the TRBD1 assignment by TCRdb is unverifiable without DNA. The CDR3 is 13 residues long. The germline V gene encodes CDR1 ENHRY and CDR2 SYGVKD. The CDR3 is CAIRDRGKYEQYF.

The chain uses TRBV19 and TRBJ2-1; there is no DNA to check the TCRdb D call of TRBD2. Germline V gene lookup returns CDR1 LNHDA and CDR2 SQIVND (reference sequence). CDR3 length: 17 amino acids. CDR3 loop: CASSDPPTSRAYNEQFF.

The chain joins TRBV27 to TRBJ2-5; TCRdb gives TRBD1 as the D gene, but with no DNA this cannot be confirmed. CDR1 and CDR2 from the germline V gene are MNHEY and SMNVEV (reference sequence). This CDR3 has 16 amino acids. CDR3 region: CASSLSINEGAETQYF.

The CDR3 sequence is CASSFRTSGNSNEQFF. The genes are TRBV5-1 and TRBJ2-1; TCRdb names TRBD2, which stays unverified in the absence of DNA. Per germline, CDR1 SGHRS and CDR2 YFSETQ. CDR3 length: 16 amino acids.

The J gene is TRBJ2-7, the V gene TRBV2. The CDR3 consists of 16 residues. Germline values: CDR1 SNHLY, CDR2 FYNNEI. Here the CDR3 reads CASRQPLDGDSYEQYF. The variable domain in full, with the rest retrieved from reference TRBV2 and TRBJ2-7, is EPEVTQTPSHQVTQMGQEVILRCVPISNHLYFYWYRQILGQKVEFLVSFYNNEISEKSEIFDDQFSVERPDGSNFTLKIRSTKLEDSAMYFCASRQPLDGDSYEQYFGPGTRLTVT.

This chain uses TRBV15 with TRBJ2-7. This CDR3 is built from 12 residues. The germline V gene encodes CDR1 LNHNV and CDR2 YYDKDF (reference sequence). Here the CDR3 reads CATSLDRYEQYF. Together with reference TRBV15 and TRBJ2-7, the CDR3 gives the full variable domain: DAMVIQNPRYQVTQFGKPVTLSCSQTLNHNVMYWYQQKSSQAPKLLFHYYDKDFNNEADTPDNFQSRRPNTSFCFLDIRSPGLGDTAMYLCATSLDRYEQYFGPGTRLTVT.

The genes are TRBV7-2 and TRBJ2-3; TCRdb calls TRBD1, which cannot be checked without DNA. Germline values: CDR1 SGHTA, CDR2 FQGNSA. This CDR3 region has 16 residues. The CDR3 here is CASSFTGVGNTDTQYF.

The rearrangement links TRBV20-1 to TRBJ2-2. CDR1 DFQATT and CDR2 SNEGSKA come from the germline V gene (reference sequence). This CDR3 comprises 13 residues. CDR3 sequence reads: CSASNQYPGELFF.

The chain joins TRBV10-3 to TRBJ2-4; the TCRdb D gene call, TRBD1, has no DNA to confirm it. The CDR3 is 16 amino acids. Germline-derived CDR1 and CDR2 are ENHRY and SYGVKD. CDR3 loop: CAISEGQSIAKNIQYF.

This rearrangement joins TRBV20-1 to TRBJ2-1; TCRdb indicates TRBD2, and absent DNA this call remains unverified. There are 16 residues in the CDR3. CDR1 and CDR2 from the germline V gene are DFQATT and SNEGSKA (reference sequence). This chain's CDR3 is CSARYHSGRGFNEQFF.

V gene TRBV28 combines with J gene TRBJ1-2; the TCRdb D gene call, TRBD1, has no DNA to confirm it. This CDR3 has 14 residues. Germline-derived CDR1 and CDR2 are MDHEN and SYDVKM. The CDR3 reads CASTFRVGNYGYTF.

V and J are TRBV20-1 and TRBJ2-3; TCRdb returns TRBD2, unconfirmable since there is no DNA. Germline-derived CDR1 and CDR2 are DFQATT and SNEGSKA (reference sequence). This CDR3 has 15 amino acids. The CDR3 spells CSAPSLSSGGNTQYF.

CDR3 protein: CASSLARQGLDTQYF. The rearrangement links TRBV5-1 to TRBJ2-3; TCRdb's D call of TRBD1 is untestable without DNA. CDR1 is SGHRS, CDR2 YFSETQ, per germline. CDR3 length equals 15 residues.

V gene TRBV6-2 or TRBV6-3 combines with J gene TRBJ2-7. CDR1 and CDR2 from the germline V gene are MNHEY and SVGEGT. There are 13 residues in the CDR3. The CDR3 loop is CASSAVESYEQYF.

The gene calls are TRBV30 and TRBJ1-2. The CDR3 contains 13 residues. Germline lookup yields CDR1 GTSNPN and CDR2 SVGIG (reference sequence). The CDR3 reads CAWIRGIGLGYTF.

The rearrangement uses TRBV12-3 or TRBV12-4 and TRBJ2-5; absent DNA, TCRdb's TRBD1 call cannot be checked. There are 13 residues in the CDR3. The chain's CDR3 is CASSLGGGETQYF.

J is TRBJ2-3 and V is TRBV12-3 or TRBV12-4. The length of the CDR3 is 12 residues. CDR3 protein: CASSFISDTQYF.

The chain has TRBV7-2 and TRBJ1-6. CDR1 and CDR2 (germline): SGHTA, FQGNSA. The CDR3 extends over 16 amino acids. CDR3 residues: CASSLTGRSYNSPLHF.

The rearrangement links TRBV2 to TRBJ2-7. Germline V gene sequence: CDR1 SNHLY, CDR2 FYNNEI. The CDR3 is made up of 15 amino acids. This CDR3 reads CASSVDWGRSYEQYF. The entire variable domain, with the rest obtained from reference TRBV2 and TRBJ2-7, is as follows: EPEVTQTPSHQVTQMGQEVILRCVPISNHLYFYWYRQILGQKVEFLVSFYNNEISEKSEIFDDQFSVERPDGSNFTLKIRSTKLEDSAMYFCASSVDWGRSYEQYFGPGTRLTVT.

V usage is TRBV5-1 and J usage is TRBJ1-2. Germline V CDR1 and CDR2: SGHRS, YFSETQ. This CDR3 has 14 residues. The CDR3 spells CASSLSTFDYGYTF.

The CDR3: CASSEDLSGGSFLEQYF. The rearrangement joins TRBV6-1 to TRBJ2-7; TCRdb designates TRBD2, a call that cannot be tested without DNA. The CDR3 has 17 residues. CDR1 and CDR2 from the germline V gene are MNHNS and SASEGT.